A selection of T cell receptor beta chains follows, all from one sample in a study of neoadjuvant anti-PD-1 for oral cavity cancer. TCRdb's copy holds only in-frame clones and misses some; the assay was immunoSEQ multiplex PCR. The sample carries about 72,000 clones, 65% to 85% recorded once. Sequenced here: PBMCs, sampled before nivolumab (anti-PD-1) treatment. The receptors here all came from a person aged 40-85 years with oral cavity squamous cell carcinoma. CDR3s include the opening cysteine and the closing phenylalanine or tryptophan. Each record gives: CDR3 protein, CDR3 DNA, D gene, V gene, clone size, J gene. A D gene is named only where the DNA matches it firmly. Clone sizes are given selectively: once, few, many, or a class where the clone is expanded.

CASSLQGEQYF,TGCGCCAGCAGCTTACAGGGCGAGCAGTACTTC,NA,TRBV5-1,NA,TRBJ2-7
CASSLAGGSSYEQYF,TGTGCCAGCAGCTTAGCAGGGGGATCCTCCTACGAGCAGTACTTC,NA,TRBV7-2,NA,TRBJ2-7
CSVAVEGAFF,TGCAGTGTGGCGGTCGAGGGAGCTTTCTTT,NA,TRBV20-1,NA,TRBJ1-1
CASSQDGQYF,TGCGCCAGCAGCCAAGATGGGCAGTATTTT,NA,TRBV4-1,once,TRBJ2-3
CASSLWGYGGNTEAFF,TGTGCCAGCAGCTTGTGGGGGTATGGAGGGAACACTGAAGCTTTCTTT,NA,TRBV5-4,NA,TRBJ1-1
CASSGPDRVNTEAFF,TGTGCCAGCAGTGGTCCGGACAGGGTGAACACTGAAGCTTTCTTT,TRBD1,TRBV6-1,NA,TRBJ1-1
CASSVGTGASYEQYF,TGTGCCAGCAGCGTAGGGACGGGTGCCTCCTACGAGCAGTACTTC,NA,TRBV5-4,NA,TRBJ2-7
CASSSSGAGRNTEAFF,TGTGCCAGCAGCTCGTCGGGGGCTGGAAGGAACACTGAAGCTTTCTTT,NA,TRBV7-9,NA,TRBJ1-1
CASSDTENLVPGANVLTF,TGTGCCAGCAGTGACACCGAAAATTTAGTACCTGGGGCCAACGTCCTGACTTTC,NA,TRBV6-4,NA,TRBJ2-6
CASSLQGYSNQPQHF,TGTGCCAGCAGTTTACAGGGGTATAGCAATCAGCCCCAGCATTTT,NA,TRBV28,NA,TRBJ1-5
CASSRQGTWAVAEAFF,TGTGCCAGCAGCCGACAGGGGACTTGGGCGGTCGCTGAAGCTTTCTTT,TRBD1,TRBV5-6,once,TRBJ1-1
CASSLSQERYEQYF,TGCGCCAGCAGCTTGTCGCAGGAGCGCTACGAGCAGTACTTC,NA,TRBV5-1,few,TRBJ2-7
CASSNTGFGANVLTF,TGTGCCAGCAGCAACACAGGGTTTGGGGCCAACGTCCTGACTTTC,NA,TRBV7-3,NA,TRBJ2-6
CASSRRIDGGPSYEQYF,TGTGCCAGCAGCCGCAGGATTGATGGGGGACCCTCCTACGAGCAGTACTTC,NA,TRBV27,NA,TRBJ2-7